These T cell receptor beta chains were read from a single sample in a study of blood T cell repertoires in COVID-19. Sequencing used immunoSEQ multiplex PCR; TCRdb keeps in-frame clones, though not all of them. The data contain under 300,000 clones, over 80% of them singletons. Sequenced input: peripheral blood. The source of these receptors is a woman aged 40 to 50 with acute or convalescent COVID-19. The CDR3 runs from the conserved cysteine through the conserved F or W. The D gene is left open where the match is weak. Size is stated for part of the rows, as once, few or many counts, or as a class when the clone is expanded.

clone_size: .; v_call: TRBV7-3; j_call: TRBJ2-3; d_call: TRBD2; cdr3_aa: CASSLMSAGGVTDTQYF; cdr3_nt: TGTGCCAGCAGCTTAATGTCAGCGGGAGGGGTGACAGATACGCAGTATTTT
clone_size: .; v_call: TRBV3-1/TRBV3-2; j_call: TRBJ1-1; d_call: .; cdr3_aa: CASSQVRNTEAFF; cdr3_nt: TGTGCCAGCAGCCAAGTCCGGAACACTGAAGCTTTCTTT
clone_size: .; v_call: TRBV28; j_call: TRBJ1-2; d_call: .; cdr3_aa: CASSLSPVEGHGYTF; cdr3_nt: TGTGCCAGCAGTTTATCCCCGGTTGAGGGCCATGGCTACACCTTC
clone_size: .; v_call: TRBV30; j_call: TRBJ2-2; d_call: .; cdr3_aa: CAWSAAGELFF; cdr3_nt: TGTGCCTGGAGTGCGGCCGGGGAGCTGTTTTTT
clone_size: .; v_call: TRBV29-1; j_call: TRBJ2-4; d_call: .; cdr3_aa: CSVASDIQYF; cdr3_nt: TGCAGCGTTGCTTCTGACATTCAGTACTTC
clone_size: .; v_call: TRBV15; j_call: TRBJ2-3; d_call: .; cdr3_aa: CATSRDHYRSDTQYF; cdr3_nt: TGTGCCACCAGCAGAGATCACTACAGGAGTGATACGCAGTATTTT
clone_size: .; v_call: TRBV5-5; j_call: TRBJ2-1; d_call: TRBD1; cdr3_aa: CAAGEGALQFF; cdr3_nt: TGTGCCGCGGGCGAGGGGGCCCTGCAGTTCTTC
clone_size: once; v_call: TRBV9; j_call: TRBJ1-1; d_call: .; cdr3_aa: CASGPFPGSEAFF; cdr3_nt: TGTGCCAGCGGGCCGTTCCCAGGGTCTGAAGCTTTCTTT
clone_size: .; v_call: TRBV28; j_call: TRBJ1-4; d_call: TRBD1; cdr3_aa: CASSLRQGREKLFF; cdr3_nt: TGTGCCAGCAGTTTAAGACAGGGTCGGGAAAAACTGTTTTTT
clone_size: once; v_call: TRBV19; j_call: TRBJ1-1; d_call: .; cdr3_aa: CASSKSITEAFF; cdr3_nt: TGTGCCAGTAGTAAATCTATTACTGAAGCTTTCTTT
clone_size: once; v_call: TRBV6-5; j_call: TRBJ2-5; d_call: .; cdr3_aa: CASSDTGLRETQYF; cdr3_nt: TGTGCCAGCAGCGACACGGGGTTGCGGGAGACCCAGTACTTC
clone_size: .; v_call: TRBV14; j_call: TRBJ2-3; d_call: .; cdr3_aa: CASSQGTYSPDTQYF; cdr3_nt: TGTGCCAGCAGCCAAGGGACATATTCGCCAGATACGCAGTATTTT
clone_size: .; v_call: TRBV5-8; j_call: TRBJ1-6; d_call: TRBD1; cdr3_aa: CASRLTGGSGYNSPLHF; cdr3_nt: TGTGCCAGCAGACTCACAGGGGGGTCGGGCTATAATTCACCCCTCCACTTT
clone_size: once; v_call: TRBV6-6; j_call: TRBJ1-1; d_call: TRBD1; cdr3_aa: CASTLGQGAPNTEAFF; cdr3_nt: TGTGCCAGCACGCTGGGGCAGGGGGCACCAAACACTGAAGCTTTCTTT
clone_size: .; v_call: TRBV4-2; j_call: TRBJ2-1; d_call: TRBD2; cdr3_aa: CASSPFGGAISNEQFF; cdr3_nt: TGTGCCAGCAGCCCCTTCGGGGGGGCCATCTCAAATGAGCAGTTCTTC
clone_size: .; v_call: TRBV11-2; j_call: TRBJ2-1; d_call: TRBD2; cdr3_aa: CASSPPPLGGGAREQFF; cdr3_nt: TGTGCCAGCAGCCCCCCGCCCCTGGGCGGGGGGGCGCGGGAGCAGTTCTTC
clone_size: .; v_call: TRBV6-5; j_call: TRBJ2-3; d_call: .; cdr3_aa: CASSRGITDTQYF; cdr3_nt: TGTGCCAGCAGTAGAGGGATCACAGATACGCAGTATTTT
clone_size: .; v_call: TRBV10-3; j_call: TRBJ2-3; d_call: TRBD2; cdr3_aa: CAISDPPGTSGVDTQYF; cdr3_nt: TGTGCCATCAGTGACCCCCCAGGGACTAGCGGAGTGGATACGCAGTATTTT
clone_size: .; v_call: TRBV7-9; j_call: TRBJ1-6; d_call: .; cdr3_aa: CASSLGQGGSPLHF; cdr3_nt: TGTGCCAGCAGCTTAGGGCAGGGAGGATCACCCCTCCACTTT
clone_size: .; v_call: TRBV5-5; j_call: TRBJ1-1; d_call: .; cdr3_aa: CASSLVAGWGTEAFF; cdr3_nt: TGTGCCAGCAGCTTGGTCGCAGGGTGGGGCACTGAAGCTTTCTTT
clone_size: .; v_call: TRBV12-3/TRBV12-4; j_call: TRBJ1-2; d_call: .; cdr3_aa: CASSFTWATF; cdr3_nt: TGTGCCAGCAGTTTTACTTGGGCAACCTTC
clone_size: .; v_call: TRBV27; j_call: TRBJ1-2; d_call: .; cdr3_aa: CASSLQGSNYGYTF; cdr3_nt: TGTGCCAGCAGTTTACAGGGTTCTAACTATGGCTACACCTTC
clone_size: .; v_call: TRBV21-1; j_call: TRBJ1-5; d_call: .; cdr3_aa: CASSKWRRDNQPQHF; cdr3_nt: TGTGCCAGCAGCAAATGGCGGAGAGATAATCAGCCCCAGCATTTT
clone_size: .; v_call: TRBV5-4; j_call: TRBJ2-5; d_call: .; cdr3_aa: CASSIQGQETQYF; cdr3_nt: TGTGCCAGCAGTATACAGGGCCAAGAGACCCAGTACTTC
clone_size: .; v_call: TRBV5-1; j_call: TRBJ1-4; d_call: TRBD1; cdr3_aa: CASGIGQATTNEKLFF; cdr3_nt: TGCGCCAGCGGTATAGGACAGGCCACAACTAATGAAAAACTGTTTTTT
clone_size: .; v_call: TRBV6-5; j_call: TRBJ1-2; d_call: TRBD1; cdr3_aa: CASSYSGQVYGYTF; cdr3_nt: TGTGCCAGCAGTTACTCCGGACAGGTTTATGGCTACACCTTC
clone_size: .; v_call: TRBV5-1; j_call: TRBJ1-2; d_call: .; cdr3_aa: CASSDQGLDGYTF; cdr3_nt: TGCGCCAGCAGCGACCAGGGGCTGGATGGCTACACCTTC
clone_size: .; v_call: TRBV10-3; j_call: TRBJ2-1; d_call: TRBD1; cdr3_aa: CATGGQGADEQFF; cdr3_nt: TGTGCCACAGGGGGACAGGGGGCGGATGAGCAGTTCTTC
clone_size: .; v_call: TRBV7-3; j_call: TRBJ2-6; d_call: TRBD1; cdr3_aa: CASSASGGSGANVLTF; cdr3_nt: TGTGCCAGCAGCGCCTCAGGGGGCAGTGGGGCCAACGTCCTGACTTTC
clone_size: few; v_call: TRBV21-1; j_call: TRBJ2-2; d_call: .; cdr3_aa: CANPDRTNTGELFF; cdr3_nt: TGTGCCAACCCGGACAGAACGAACACCGGGGAGCTGTTTTTT
clone_size: .; v_call: TRBV25-1; j_call: TRBJ2-1; d_call: TRBD1; cdr3_aa: CASSEGQGFNEQFF; cdr3_nt: TGTGCCAGCAGTGAGGGACAGGGTTTTAATGAGCAGTTCTTC
clone_size: .; v_call: TRBV3-1/TRBV3-2; j_call: TRBJ1-1; d_call: .; cdr3_aa: CASSQFGGGTEAFF; cdr3_nt: TGTGCCAGCAGCCAGTTTGGGGGGGGCACTGAAGCTTTCTTT
clone_size: .; v_call: TRBV7-2; j_call: TRBJ1-5; d_call: .; cdr3_aa: CASSLVGNQPQHF; cdr3_nt: TGTGCCAGCAGCTTAGTAGGCAATCAGCCCCAGCATTTT
clone_size: .; v_call: TRBV3-1/TRBV3-2; j_call: TRBJ2-1; d_call: .; cdr3_aa: CASSQDHAGNEQFF; cdr3_nt: TGTGCCAGCAGCCAAGATCATGCGGGGAACGAGCAGTTCTTC
clone_size: .; v_call: TRBV28; j_call: TRBJ1-2; d_call: .; cdr3_aa: CASVDGGRDYGYTF; cdr3_nt: TGTGCCAGCGTAGACGGTGGGAGGGACTATGGCTACACCTTC
clone_size: .; v_call: TRBV7-7; j_call: TRBJ1-1; d_call: TRBD1; cdr3_aa: CASSPLTGDEAFF; cdr3_nt: TGTGCCAGCAGCCCACTGACAGGGGACGAAGCTTTCTTT
clone_size: .; v_call: TRBV19; j_call: TRBJ1-2; d_call: TRBD1; cdr3_aa: CASSLRTGVGYTF; cdr3_nt: TGTGCCAGTAGTCTAAGGACAGGGGTCGGCTACACCTTC
clone_size: .; v_call: TRBV27; j_call: TRBJ2-1; d_call: TRBD2; cdr3_aa: CASSFRLAVHNEQFF; cdr3_nt: TGTGCCAGCAGTTTCCGACTAGCGGTCCACAATGAGCAGTTCTTC
clone_size: .; v_call: TRBV5-4; j_call: TRBJ1-4; d_call: .; cdr3_aa: CASSPGGTTNEKLFF; cdr3_nt: TGTGCCAGCAGCCCCGGGGGGACAACTAATGAAAAACTGTTTTTT
clone_size: .; v_call: TRBV6-2/TRBV6-3; j_call: TRBJ1-2; d_call: .; cdr3_aa: CASSYYGTPLNGYTF; cdr3_nt: TGTGCCAGCAGTTACTACGGGACTCCTTTGAATGGCTACACCTTC
clone_size: .; v_call: TRBV12-5; j_call: TRBJ2-2; d_call: TRBD1; cdr3_aa: CASGPRTGVTGELFF; cdr3_nt: TGTGCTAGTGGTCCCCGGACAGGGGTCACCGGGGAGCTGTTTTTT
clone_size: few; v_call: TRBV12-3/TRBV12-4; j_call: TRBJ1-1; d_call: .; cdr3_aa: CASTGGRTEAFF; cdr3_nt: TGTGCCAGTACCGGGGGGAGGACTGAAGCTTTCTTT
clone_size: .; v_call: TRBV5-1; j_call: TRBJ2-1; d_call: TRBD2; cdr3_aa: CASSRGTRWDDEQFF; cdr3_nt: TGCGCCAGCAGCCGAGGGACTAGATGGGACGATGAGCAGTTCTTC
clone_size: .; v_call: TRBV24-1; j_call: TRBJ2-2; d_call: .; cdr3_aa: CATSDPGAGELFF; cdr3_nt: TGTGCCACCAGTGACCCCGGGGCCGGGGAGCTGTTTTTT
clone_size: once; v_call: TRBV4-1; j_call: TRBJ1-3; d_call: .; cdr3_aa: CASSHPPSGNTIYF; cdr3_nt: TGCGCCAGCAGCCACCCTCCGTCTGGAAACACCATATATTTT
clone_size: .; v_call: TRBV12-3/TRBV12-4; j_call: TRBJ1-4; d_call: .; cdr3_aa: CASTSTENEKLFF; cdr3_nt: TGTGCCAGCACCTCGACGGAGAATGAAAAACTGTTTTTT
clone_size: .; v_call: TRBV3-1/TRBV3-2; j_call: TRBJ2-3; d_call: .; cdr3_aa: CASSLRAGVTDTQYF; cdr3_nt: TGTGCCAGCAGCCTTAGAGCCGGGGTCACAGATACGCAGTATTTT
clone_size: .; v_call: TRBV9; j_call: TRBJ2-3; d_call: .; cdr3_aa: CASSVVGATPGTQYF; cdr3_nt: TGTGCCAGCAGCGTAGTGGGCGCGACCCCAGGAACGCAGTATTTT
clone_size: .; v_call: TRBV5-1; j_call: TRBJ1-3; d_call: TRBD1; cdr3_aa: CASTTERTGGNTIYF; cdr3_nt: TGCGCCAGCACCACCGAACGGACAGGGGGAAACACCATATATTTT
clone_size: .; v_call: TRBV27; j_call: TRBJ1-2; d_call: .; cdr3_aa: CASSLRESNYGYTF; cdr3_nt: TGTGCCAGCAGTTTAAGGGAGAGTAACTATGGCTACACCTTC